These T cell receptor beta chains were read from a single sample in a study of T cell responses to AZD1222 COVID-19 vaccine. Clones were sequenced by immunoSEQ multiplex PCR, and TCRdb holds only the in-frame ones, with some missing. The sample has about 72,000 clones, over 75% seen once; the top ten hold approximately 25%. The sample in question was peripheral blood, obtained on day 0 of AZD1222 vaccination. The receptors derive from an adult in good health. Both conserved end residues are part of each CDR3. D genes are given only for firm matches. Clone sizes are given selectively: once, few, many, or a class where the clone is expanded.

TRBV10-3,TRBD1,-,TRBJ1-1,CAIRTSGGARTEAFF,TGTGCCATCAGAACTTCAGGGGGCGCAAGGACTGAAGCTTTCTTT
TRBV3-1/TRBV3-2,-,-,TRBJ1-3,CASRGTGAGNTIYF,TGTGCCAGCAGGGGAACAGGAGCTGGAAACACCATATATTTT
TRBV6-5,-,once,TRBJ1-5,CASSIGRLNQPQHF,TGTGCCAGCAGCATCGGGAGACTCAATCAGCCCCAGCATTTT
TRBV28,-,-,TRBJ2-3,CASSSFASGFTDTQYF,TGTGCCAGCAGTTCCTTCGCCTCAGGCTTCACAGATACGCAGTATTTT
TRBV9,TRBD2,-,TRBJ2-2,CASSSKGSGGTGELFF,TGTGCCAGCAGCTCCAAGGGGAGCGGGGGTACCGGGGAGCTGTTTTTT
TRBV30,TRBD1,once,TRBJ2-7,CAWGVDREYEQYF,TGTGCCTGGGGCGTGGACAGGGAATACGAGCAGTACTTC
TRBV4-1,-,-,TRBJ2-3,CASSQRQNTDTQYF,TGCGCCAGCAGCCAAAGACAGAACACAGATACGCAGTATTTT
TRBV5-1,-,-,TRBJ2-5,CASSLEGETQYF,TGCGCCAGCAGCTTGGAAGGAGAGACCCAGTACTTC
TRBV27,TRBD2,-,TRBJ2-1,CASSLSGGATEQFF,TGTGCCAGCAGTTTAAGCGGGGGGGCCACTGAGCAGTTCTTC
TRBV7-3,-,-,TRBJ2-2,CASSLTGAFTNTGELFF,TGTGCCAGCAGCTTAACTGGAGCTTTTACGAACACCGGGGAGCTGTTTTTT
TRBV7-2,TRBD1,-,TRBJ2-7,CASSPGTGSHEQYF,TGTGCCAGCAGCCCGGGGACAGGGTCCCACGAGCAGTACTTC
TRBV11-3,-,-,TRBJ1-1,CASSLGPPGTEAFF,TGTGCCAGCAGCTTGGGGCCCCCAGGGACTGAAGCTTTCTTT
TRBV7-3,TRBD1,-,TRBJ2-1,CASSHPGQEQFF,TGTGCCAGCAGCCACCCGGGACAGGAGCAGTTCTTC
TRBV30,TRBD2,-,TRBJ2-1,CAWRMTSGQQFF,TGTGCCTGGAGAATGACTAGCGGTCAGCAGTTCTTC
TRBV6-5,-,-,TRBJ2-3,CASSSGTETSTDTQYF,TGTGCCAGCAGTTCCGGGACGGAGACTAGCACAGATACGCAGTATTTT
TRBV6-2/TRBV6-3,-,-,TRBJ2-3,CASSYNLRGDTQYF,TGTGCCAGCAGTTACAACCTCCGAGGGGATACGCAGTATTTT
TRBV5-1,-,once,TRBJ2-2,CASSLQIANTGELFF,TGCGCCAGCAGCTTGCAGATCGCGAACACCGGGGAGCTGTTTTTT
TRBV28,TRBD1,-,TRBJ1-2,CASSTPDRLDNYGYTF,TGTGCCAGCAGTACCCCGGACAGGCTGGATAACTATGGCTACACCTTC
TRBV27,-,-,TRBJ1-5,CASSLGLSHQPQHF,TGTGCCAGCAGCCTTGGACTCAGCCATCAGCCCCAGCATTTT
TRBV19,-,-,TRBJ1-6,CASSISLSTNSPLHF,TGTGCCAGTAGTATAAGTTTGTCGACGAATTCACCCCTCCACTTT
TRBV2,-,-,TRBJ1-5,CASRAWGRGDNQPQHF,TGTGCCAGCAGGGCCTGGGGAAGGGGAGACAATCAGCCCCAGCATTTT
TRBV3-1/TRBV3-2,-,-,TRBJ2-5,CASSQDSRTQYF,TGTGCCAGCAGCCAAGATTCGCGGACCCAGTACTTC
TRBV18,-,-,TRBJ2-2,CASSPHAPGTETGELFF,TGTGCCAGCTCACCACACGCGCCCGGGACGGAAACCGGGGAGCTGTTTTTT
TRBV7-2,TRBD1,-,TRBJ1-1,CASRQQGGRNTEAFF,TGTGCCAGCAGGCAACAGGGGGGGAGAAACACTGAAGCTTTCTTT
TRBV27,TRBD2,-,TRBJ2-3,CASSSSLAESSTDTQYF,TGTGCCAGCAGTTCCTCCCTAGCGGAGTCTAGCACAGATACGCAGTATTTT
TRBV4-2,TRBD2,-,TRBJ2-1,CASSQEGPAGYVNEQFF,TGTGCCAGCAGCCAAGAAGGGCCAGCGGGGTACGTGAATGAGCAGTTCTTC
TRBV19,-,-,TRBJ1-4,CASSEETNEKLFF,TGTGCCAGTAGTGAGGAAACTAATGAAAAACTGTTTTTT
TRBV30,-,-,TRBJ2-7,CAWSTGTYEQYF,TGTGCCTGGAGTACAGGCACCTACGAGCAGTACTTC
TRBV10-3,-,once,TRBJ2-3,CAIKRGGKTDTQYF,TGTGCCATCAAAAGGGGGGGAAAGACAGATACGCAGTATTTT
TRBV27,-,-,TRBJ1-5,CASSFRSGTGNQPQHF,TGTGCCAGCAGTTTTAGGTCAGGTACGGGCAATCAGCCCCAGCATTTT
TRBV6-1,-,-,TRBJ1-2,CASSEAPLAGAF,TGTGCCAGCAGTGAGGCCCCATTGGCAGGAGCCTTC
TRBV6-5,TRBD1,-,TRBJ2-4,CASQGTGIGKNIQYF,TGTGCCAGCCAGGGGACAGGGATTGGTAAAAACATTCAGTACTTC
TRBV9,-,-,TRBJ2-7,CASSPAQRYYEQYF,TGTGCCAGCAGTCCCGCTCAGCGCTACTACGAGCAGTACTTC
TRBV11-2,TRBD1,-,TRBJ2-5,CASSLVLDRGRGATQYF,TGTGCCAGCAGCTTAGTCCTGGACAGGGGGCGAGGGGCGACCCAGTACTTC
TRBV2,-,-,TRBJ1-1,CASSQGPGTQRMNTEAFF,TGTGCCAGCAGTCAAGGTCCCGGGACGCAGAGGATGAACACTGAAGCTTTCTTT